Listed below are T cell receptor beta chains from one sample, sequenced in a study of tumor and adjacent non-tumor tissue in lung cancer. TCRdb recomputed calls from the multiplex PCR reads with MiXCR, one row per CDR3 protein. The sample lists approximately 90,000 distinct CDR3 sequences, about 61% occurring once. The specimen was lung tumor tissue. The receptors originated from a man aged 65 to 79 with non-small cell lung cancer. The CDR3 runs from the conserved cysteine through the conserved F or W. The D gene is left open where the match is weak. Only part of the rows carry a size: once, few, many, or a class if the clone is expanded.

j_call,d_call,v_call,clone_size,cdr3_aa,cdr3_nt
TRBJ2-3,-,TRBV29-1,-,CSVGEPPQPQYF,TGCAGCGTTGGAGAGCCCCCACAGCCCCAGTATTTT
TRBJ2-3,-,TRBV11-2,medium-sized,CASSLSLASTDTQYF,TGTGCCAGCAGCTTATCCCTAGCTAGCACAGATACGCAGTATTTT
TRBJ2-3,-,TRBV11-3,medium-sized,CASSTRLADTQYF,TGTGCCAGCAGCACAAGACTGGCGGATACGCAGTATTTT
TRBJ2-3,-,TRBV11-3,-,CASSVGGHTQFF,TGTGCCAGCAGCGTCGGAGGCCATACGCAGTTTTTT
TRBJ2-1,TRBD2,TRBV11-2,medium-sized,CASSKLAGDLNEQFF,TGTGCCAGCAGCAAACTAGCGGGGGACCTCAATGAGCAGTTCTTC
TRBJ2-5,TRBD1,TRBV7-9,-,CASSTWGQRFQEIQYF,TGTGCCAGCAGTACCTGGGGACAGAGATTCCAAGAGATCCAGTACTTC
TRBJ1-5,-,TRBV10-1,-,CASSEQVNQSQHF,TGCGCCAGCAGTGAACAGGTTAATCAGTCCCAGCATTTT
TRBJ2-3,TRBD1,TRBV29-1,-,CSATVGQASTDTQYF,TGCAGCGCCACAGTGGGACAGGCTTCAACAGATACGCAGTATTTC
TRBJ1-1,-,TRBV29-1,-,CSVQVGLNTEAFF,TGTAGCGTCCAGGTCGGCCTGAACACTGAAGCTTTCTTT
TRBJ2-7,-,TRBV11-2,-,CASNITGFGFYEQYF,TGTGCCAGCAACATTACGGGGTTCGGTTTCTACGAGCAGTACTTC
TRBJ2-1,-,TRBV11-1,medium-sized,CASSPRAGLPYNEQFF,TGTGCCAGCAGCCCCCGGGCTGGGCTGCCTTACAATGAGCAGTTCTTC
TRBJ2-6,-,TRBV6-1,-,CASSAEDSSGGNIPTF,TGTGCCAGCAGTGCCGAGGACAGCTCTGGGGGCAATATCCCGACTTTC
TRBJ2-7,-,TRBV28,many,CASSPVGFTYEQYF,TGTGCCAGCAGTCCAGTCGGATTTACCTACGAGCAGTACTTC
TRBJ2-5,-,TRBV4-1,many,CASSQEIRRTQYF,TGCGCCAGCAGCCAAGAGATTCGGCGAACCCAGTACTTC
TRBJ2-1,-,TRBV6-1,-,CASIEGWNGQFF,TGTGCTAGCATTGAGGGATGGAATGGGCAGTTCTTC
TRBJ1-1,TRBD1,TRBV11-2,-,CASSLGRGTNMNTEAFF,TGTGCCAGCAGCTTAGGCAGGGGGACAAATATGAACACTGAAGCTTTCTTT
TRBJ1-3,-,TRBV11-2,-,CASSPLRHGPGNTIYF,TGTGCCAGCAGCCCTCTCCGCCATGGGCCCGGGAACACCATATATTTT
TRBJ2-5,-,TRBV28,many,CASSFSTRETQYF,TGTGCCAGCAGTTTTTCGACTCGAGAGACCCAGTACTTC
TRBJ2-7,-,TRBV18,many,CASSQEGWEQYF,TGTGCCAGCTCACAGGAGGGCTGGGAGCAGTACTTC
TRBJ1-1,-,TRBV6-1,-,CTSAYREAFF,TGTACCAGCGCATATAGGGAAGCTTTCTTT
TRBJ1-1,-,TRBV29-1,-,CNSETEALF,TGCAACTCTGAAACCGAAGCTTTATTT
TRBJ2-5,TRBD1,TRBV24-1,-,CTTSPGGQGAETQYF,TGTACCACCAGTCCCGGCGGGCAGGGGGCAGAGACCCAGTACTTC
TRBJ2-3,TRBD2,TRBV11-3,once,CASSLLAGDTDTQYF,TGTGCCAGCAGCCTACTAGCGGGGGACACAGATACGCAGTATTTT
TRBJ2-2,-,TRBV5-4,-,CAINSGGPAETGELFF,TGTGCCATCAACTCGGGGGGCCCTGCGGAGACCGGGGAGCTGTTTTTT
TRBJ2-5,TRBD1,TRBV11-2,-,CASTYTGGRRETQYF,TGTGCCAGCACCTATACAGGGGGCAGGAGGGAGACCCAATACTTC
TRBJ2-7,TRBD2,TRBV20-1,-,CSAPRVVAGPLPYEQYF,TGCAGTGCTCCCCGGGTTGTAGCGGGGCCGCTTCCCTACGAGCAGTACTTC
TRBJ2-7,-,TRBV20-1,few,CSARVGGRGANEQYF,TGCAGTGCTAGAGTTGGGGGGCGCGGAGCCAACGAGCAGTACTTC